This passage covers 15 T cell receptor beta chains from one sample sequenced in a study of cytomegalovirus exposure and HLA in healthy donors. Clones were sequenced by immunoSEQ multiplex PCR, and TCRdb holds only the in-frame ones, with some missing. The table records 220,000 or so clones, around 86% of them present only once. Sequences were obtained from PBMCs. These receptors were taken from a young woman in good health and CMV-seropositive.

The rearrangement uses TRBV27 and TRBJ2-1; TRBD2 agrees at 16 bases. Trimming took 6 bases from V and 0 from J; bases not matched to a gene: 5. This CDR3 contains 18 residues. CDR1 is MNHEY, CDR2 SMNVEV, per germline (reference sequence). CDR3 DNA sequence: TGTGCCAGCAGGGGACTAGCGGGAGGGTTTGGCTCCTACAATGAGCAGTTCTTC. Translated, it gives CASRGLAGGFGSYNEQFF.

The CDR3 bases are TGTGCCAGCAGTTTAACGGGGGGCTACGAGCAGTACTTC. It encodes CASSLTGGYEQYF. J is TRBJ2-7 and V is TRBV28, with TRBD2 matching 7 bases. Germline CDR1 is MDHEN and CDR2 is SYDVKM. Trimming cost V 2 bases and J 3 bases; bases outside gene matches: 1. This CDR3 has 13 amino acids.

This clone was found once. The CDR3 DNA sequence: TGTGCCAGCAGTTTGGTAGCTGGAGGTTCTTACGAGCAGTACTTC. It codes for CASSLVAGGSYEQYF. This chain links TRBV28 with TRBJ2-7, with D maybe TRBD2 (5 bases). V shed 3 bases and J shed 4 bases, with 16 bases lying between them. Germline assignment: CDR1 MDHEN and CDR2 SYDVKM. CDR3 length: 15 amino acids.

The V gene is TRBV28, the J gene TRBJ2-7, with D maybe TRBD2 (6 bases). V gave up 6 bases and J gave up 3 bases, with 15 bases separating them. The CDR3 totals 14 residues. Germline CDR1 and CDR2: MDHEN and SYDVKM. This CDR3 reads CASRPLRDSYEQYF. In DNA, the CDR3 is TGTGCCAGCAGGCCCTTGCGGGATAGCTACGAGCAGTACTTC.

A note on this clone: The sample contains more than one DNA sequence encoding this CDR3. V usage is TRBV27 and J usage is TRBJ1-2, with D perhaps matching TRBD1 (5 bases). The CDR3 is 12 amino acids. Trimming left V 5 bases short and J 8 bases short, with 12 bases between. Per germline, CDR1 MNHEY and CDR2 SMNVEV (reference sequence). The CDR3 region is CASSAGGDGYTF. Written as DNA, the CDR3 is TGTGCCAGCAGTGCCGGGGGGGACGGCTACACCTTC.

The chain uses TRBV4-2 and TRBJ2-2; 7 positions agree with TRBD2. V shed 1 base, J shed 5 bases, and the junction held 10 bases outside the gene matches. The CDR3 is made up of 17 amino acids. Germline values: CDR1 LGHNA, CDR2 YNFKEQ. The CDR3 sequence is CASSQVLAGEWTGELFF. Here the CDR3 DNA reads TGTGCCAGCAGCCAAGTACTCGCGGGAGAATGGACCGGGGAGCTGTTTTTT.

This sequence joins TRBV28 and TRBJ2-7; 11 bases line up with TRBD2. Losses at the gene ends were 3 bases for V and 5 bases for J; bases not matched to a gene: 3. The CDR3 length is 14 residues. Germline lookup yields CDR1 MDHEN and CDR2 SYDVKM. CDR3 in amino acids: CASSFLAGGNEQYF. The CDR3, as DNA: TGTGCCAGCAGTTTCCTAGCGGGAGGTAACGAGCAGTACTTC.

The rearrangement links TRBV6-1 to TRBJ1-5; D is undetermined. The CDR3 extends over 15 amino acids. V was shortened by 7 bases and J by 2 bases, with 15 bases between the two germline ends. Germline CDR1 reads MNHNS; CDR2 reads SASEGT. The CDR3 DNA sequence: TGTGCCAGCATATCCAGGCTAGCAGGCAATCAGCCCCAGCATTTT. It specifies CASISRLAGNQPQHF.

Only one count was recorded for this clone. This chain uses TRBV30 with TRBJ1-1; perhaps TRBD1 as D (5 bases). The CDR3 extends over 14 amino acids. From germline, CDR1 is GTSNPN and CDR2 SVGIG (reference sequence). V was clipped by 5 bases and J by 6 bases, with 19 bases between them. CDR3 DNA sequence: TGTGCCTGGGGTTGGGACGGGGGGGTATCTGAAGCTTTCTTT. The encoded protein is CAWGWDGGVSEAFF. The variable domain in full, completed from reference TRBV30 and TRBJ1-1, reads SQTIHQWPATLVQPVGSPLSLECTVEGTSNPNLYWYRQAAGRGLQLLFYSVGIGQISSEVPQNLSASRPQDRQFILSSKKLLLSDSGFYLCAWGWDGGVSEAFFGQGTRLTVV.

The chain links TRBV7-9 to TRBJ2-1; TRBD1 aligns across 9 bases. Germline V gene sequence: CDR1 SEHNR, CDR2 FQNEAQ (reference sequence). CDR3 length: 15 residues. V was clipped by 1 base and J by 8 bases; unmatched bases: 6. CDR3 nucleotides: TGTGCCAGCAGCTTAGTGGGACAGGGTCGAGATGAGCAGTTCTTC. Its protein is CASSLVGQGRDEQFF.

The gene calls are TRBV9 and TRBJ2-3; D possibly corresponds to TRBD2 (5 bases). Germline V CDR1 and CDR2: SGDLS, YYNGEE. The CDR3 is made up of 17 amino acids. Trimming took off 1 base at V and 2 bases at J, with 17 bases between the two ends. In DNA form, the CDR3 reads TGTGCCAGCAGCGTAACCCTGTGGAGCGGCGTCACAGATACGCAGTATTTT. This codes for CASSVTLWSGVTDTQYF.

CDR3 amino acids: CASSPQVLRTETQYF. The CDR3 DNA is TGTGCCAGCAGCCCACAGGTGCTGAGAACAGAGACCCAGTACTTC. The J gene is TRBJ2-5, the V gene TRBV5-4; tentatively, D is TRBD1 (5 bases). This CDR3 has 15 residues. The germline gives CDR1 SGHNT, CDR2 YYREEE (reference sequence). V was shortened by 4 bases and J by 4 bases, with 17 bases between the two germline ends.

The V and J genes are TRBV7-9 and TRBJ2-1; perhaps TRBD2 as D (6 bases). V was clipped by 10 bases and J by 2 bases, with 12 bases between them. The CDR3 length is 13 residues. Germline V gene sequence: CDR1 SEHNR, CDR2 FQNEAQ (reference sequence). The CDR3 DNA reads TGTGCCACCAAAGCGGGTACCTACAATGAGCAGTTCTTC. Translation: CATKAGTYNEQFF.

This clone was observed a handful of times. The V call is TRBV27, the J call TRBJ1-1, with TRBD1 matching over 7 bases. The V and J ends lost 5 bases and 6 bases, in that order; junction bases with no gene match: 3. CDR3 size: 12 residues. Germline V gene data show CDR1 as MNHEY and CDR2 as SMNVEV (reference sequence). CDR3 amino acids: CASSDGQAEAFF. CDR3 in DNA: TGTGCCAGCAGTGACGGACAGGCTGAAGCTTTCTTT.

J is TRBJ1-3 and V is TRBV6-5, with a possible D match to TRBD1 (5 bases). V was pared by 4 bases and J by 0 bases, with 13 bases between. CDR1 and CDR2 (germline): MNHEY, SVGAGI. The CDR3 is 16 amino acids. CDR3 protein: CASSSRAGLSGNTIYF. Written as DNA, the CDR3 is TGTGCCAGCAGTTCCCGAGCAGGGCTCTCTGGAAACACCATATATTTT.